This T cell receptor (beta chain) was recovered during a study of shared clonotypes between healthy human individuals (TCRdb year 2020). Regarding the study in general: The cohort included three men and two women between 18 and 49 years of age. For each donor, CD4 naive and CD4 memory were each run on three plates, CD8 naive on two plates, and CD8 memory on one plate. To estimate repertoire size and how much clonotypes are shared between individuals, the study performed deep sequencing of blood TCR repertoires from five healthy adults. Libraries were prepared and TCR repertoires were sequenced by different laboratories using diverse techniques, in order to increase sequencing depth and limit assay-specific biases. Between about 0.85 and 9.5 billion PBMCs per donor were obtained by leukapheresis.

Results and caveats for the whole study, not just this receptor: Incomplete sequencing was indicated by rarefaction of sorted-subset datasets, despite the large sequencing depth. Compared with non-shared clonotypes, the clonotypes found in all four sorted-subset donors had higher generation probabilities. Sampling was restricted to blood, and TCR repertoires in tissue are likely to differ from TCR repertoires in blood. Naive subsets generally had larger estimated clonotype richness than memory subsets did. The genetic and exposure-history diversity represented was limited by the small number of donors. Based on pairwise subsampling, the degree of clonotype sharing among donors was expected to be affected by sequencing depth. When several donors were compared, the shared fraction of clonotypes was about 5% for naive CD4, approximately 3.5% for naive CD8, 2% to 2.5% for memory CD4, and about 0.36% for memory CD8.

CD8 naive samples consisted of CD45RO-negative cells that were positively selected for CCR7, yielding a CD45RA+CCR7+ population without TemRA cells. Donors were healthy HIV-negative adults with no recently reported acute infections or vaccinations. Every donor was a Caucasian adult residing in Nashville, Tennessee, USA. Blood was obtained by leukapheresis, after which PBMCs were separated by Ficoll-Histopaque density gradient centrifugation and cryopreserved in liquid nitrogen vapor phase. Analytical flow cytometry was used to check the purity and quantity of every magnetically sorted T cell population. Genomic DNA was isolated from each sorted fraction and quantified by UV absorbance on a Nanodrop 2000c. Using the deep immunoSEQ assay, multiplex PCR amplified TCR CDR3 regions from genomic DNA. Extracted genomic DNA from each cell subset was distributed evenly across all wells of several immunoSEQ 96-well plates, and each plate was treated as a replicate. Each replicate PCR for sorted subsets received about 220 ng genomic DNA, equal to roughly 29,000 T cell genomes. The purified libraries were quantified using a Qubit 3.0 fluorometer, sized with a Bioanalyzer 2100, and then quantified again using the KAPA Library Quantification kit. A separate single-read 150-cycle Illumina NextSeq 550 flow cell was used to sequence each immunoSEQ 96-well plate. The paper's processing steps were these. The immunoSEQ output contained only junctional sequences without quality scores, so filtering could not match that applied to full-length reads. Sequences were annotated with PyIR, a Python wrapper for IgBLAST v1.9, and V/J genes and CDR3 were assigned using IMGT germline references. Reads with weak V/J assignments (E-value above 1e-6), missing CDR3, stop codons, out-of-frame junctions, or ambiguous translated residues were removed. V3J clonotypes were defined as sequences sharing an identical inferred V gene, J gene, and CDR3 amino acid sequence. To compute the percentage overlap between repertoires, the number of shared unique clonotypes was divided by the size of the smaller repertoire. Three approaches were used to assess repertoire richness: RTK rarefaction, the Chao1 estimator, and Recon v2.1 estimates of unobserved clonotypes. Generation probabilities for all TCRbeta clonotypes obtained by the gDNA method from four donors were computed using OLGA. The immuneACCESS repertoire file appears here via TCRdb, limited to in-frame rearrangements. These files lack a portion of the clones; in checked studies, under half of the deficit traces to unresolved V genes, and the cause of the others is not known. That table supplies the V and J calls and clone size; D and trimming were determined from the DNA. A total of millions of clones appear in this sample, over 85% of them only once. The ten largest clones capture roughly 1% of the sample.

Compared with germline, V lacks 5 bases and J lacks 4 bases; bases without a gene match: 3. CDR1 and CDR2, looked up from the germline V gene, are MDHEN and SYDVKM. The CDR3 goes from the cysteine to the phenylalanine over 13 residues. Only CDR3 DNA is held: 39 bases, read in frame from base 1. A note on this clone: Its cognate antigen has yet to be identified. Base qualities are not recorded, but no much larger clone differs from it by a single base.

The clonotype was recovered from a man between 18 and 29 years old in good health. The sequence is built from TRBV28 and TRBJ2-7, with 9 bases aligning to TRBD1. Sequences were obtained from naive CD8+ T cells sorted from blood. This specimen's cell subset or site label, per the study, means: CD45RA+CCR7+. CDR3 protein: CASSRDRAYEQYF. The sequenced DNA: TGTGCCAGCAGTCGGGACAGGGCATACGAGCAGTACTTC.